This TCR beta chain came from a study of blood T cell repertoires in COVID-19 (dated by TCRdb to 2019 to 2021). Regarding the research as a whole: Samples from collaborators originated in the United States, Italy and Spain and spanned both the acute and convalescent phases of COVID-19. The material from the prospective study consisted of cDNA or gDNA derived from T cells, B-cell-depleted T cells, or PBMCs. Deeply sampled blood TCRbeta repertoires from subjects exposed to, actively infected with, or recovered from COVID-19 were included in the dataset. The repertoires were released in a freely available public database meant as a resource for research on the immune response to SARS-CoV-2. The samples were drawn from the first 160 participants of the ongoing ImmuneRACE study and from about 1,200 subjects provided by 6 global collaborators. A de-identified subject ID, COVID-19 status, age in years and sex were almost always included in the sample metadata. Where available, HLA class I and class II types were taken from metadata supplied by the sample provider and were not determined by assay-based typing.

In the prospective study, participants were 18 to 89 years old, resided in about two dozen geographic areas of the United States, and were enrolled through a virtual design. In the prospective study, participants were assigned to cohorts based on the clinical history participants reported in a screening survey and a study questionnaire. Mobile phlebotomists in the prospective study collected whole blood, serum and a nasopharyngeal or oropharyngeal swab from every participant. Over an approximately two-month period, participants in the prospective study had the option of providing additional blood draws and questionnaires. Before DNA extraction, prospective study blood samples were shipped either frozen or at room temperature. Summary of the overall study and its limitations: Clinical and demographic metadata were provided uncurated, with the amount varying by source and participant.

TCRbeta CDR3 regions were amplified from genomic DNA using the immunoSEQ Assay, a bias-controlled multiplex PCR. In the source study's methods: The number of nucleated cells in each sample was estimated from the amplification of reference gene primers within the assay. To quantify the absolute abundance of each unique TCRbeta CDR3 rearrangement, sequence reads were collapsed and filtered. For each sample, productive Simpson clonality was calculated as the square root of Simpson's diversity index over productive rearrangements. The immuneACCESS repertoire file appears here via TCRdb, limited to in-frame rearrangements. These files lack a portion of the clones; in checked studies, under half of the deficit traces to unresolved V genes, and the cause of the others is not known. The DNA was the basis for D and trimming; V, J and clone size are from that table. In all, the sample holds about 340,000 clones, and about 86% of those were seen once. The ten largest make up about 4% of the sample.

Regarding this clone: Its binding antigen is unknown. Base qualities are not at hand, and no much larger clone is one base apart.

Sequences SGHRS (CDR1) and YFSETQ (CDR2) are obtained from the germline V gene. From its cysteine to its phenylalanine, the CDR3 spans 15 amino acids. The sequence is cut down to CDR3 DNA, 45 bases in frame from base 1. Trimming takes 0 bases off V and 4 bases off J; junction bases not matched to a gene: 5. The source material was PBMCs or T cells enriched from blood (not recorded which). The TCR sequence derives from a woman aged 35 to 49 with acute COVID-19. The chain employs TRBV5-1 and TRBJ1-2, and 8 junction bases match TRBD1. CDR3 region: CASSLGQGRGYGYTF. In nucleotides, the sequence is TGCGCCAGCAGCTTGGGACAGGGGAGAGGCTATGGCTACACCTTC.